This is a list of T cell receptor beta chains from one sample in a study of T cells after yellow fever vaccination. TCRdb processed the 5' RACE reads anew with MiXCR; each CDR3 protein has one entry. This repertoire shows about 630,000 distinct CDR3 sequences, roughly an eighth found once; its top ten account for 14% to 15%. This sample comprised PBMCs, obtained on the day of the yellow fever booster vaccination. The receptors shown here come from a man in his thirties or forties who received the YFV17D yellow fever vaccine. Both conserved end residues are part of each CDR3. Each record gives: V gene, D gene, J gene, clone size, CDR3 DNA, CDR3 protein. D genes are given only for firm matches. Expanded clones get a size class; other rows say once, few or many, or leave the size out.

>TRBV15|TRBD2|TRBJ2-7|NA
TGTGCCACCAGCAGAGATCGATCGGGGGGCGAGCAGTACTTC
CATSRDRSGGEQYF
>TRBV6-1|NA|TRBJ2-7|NA
TGTGCCAGCAGTGAAAGTTCGGCGGCCGAGCAGTACTTC
CASSESSAAEQYF
>TRBV6-1|TRBD1|TRBJ2-1|few
TGTGCCAGCAGAAGACAGGGGTCCGGGAATGAGCAGTTCTTC
CASRRQGSGNEQFF
>TRBV5-4|TRBD2|TRBJ2-5|NA
TGTGCCGGCGGCTCGGGACTATCACAAGAGACCCAGTACTTC
CAGGSGLSQETQYF
>TRBV9|NA|TRBJ1-1|NA
TGTGCCAGCAGCGTAGAGTCCAGCACTGAAGCTTTCTTT
CASSVESSTEAFF
>TRBV7-8|NA|TRBJ1-1|few
TGTGCCAGCAGCTTAGTCGTCCTAAAGAACACTGAAGCTTTCTTT
CASSLVVLKNTEAFF
>TRBV7-6|TRBD2|TRBJ2-1|few
TGTGCCAGCAGCCTGACTAGCGGAACCCACAATGAGCAGTTCTTC
CASSLTSGTHNEQFF
>TRBV11-3|NA|TRBJ2-1|few
TGTGCCAGCAGCTTAGGTTCCGGGGATCCGAACAATGAGCAGTTCTTC
CASSLGSGDPNNEQFF
>TRBV11-2|TRBD2|TRBJ2-3|few
TGTGCCAGCAGCGAACTAGCGGGAGCGCAGTATTTT
CASSELAGAQYF
>TRBV2|NA|TRBJ2-5|NA
TGTGCCAGCATCCACCAGGGGAGCCAAGAGACCCAGTACTTC
CASIHQGSQETQYF
>TRBV20-1|NA|TRBJ2-2|NA
TGCAGTGCCACCACCGGGAGTACCGGGGAGCAGTTTTTT
CSATTGSTGEQFF
>TRBV7-9|NA|TRBJ2-3|NA
TGTGCCAGCAGCTTATCGACAGAAAGCACAGATACGCAGTATTTT
CASSLSTESTDTQYF
>TRBV19|TRBD1|TRBJ1-4|NA
TGTGCCAGTAGAGGGACAGGGACTGAAAAACTGTTTTTT
CASRGTGTEKLFF
>TRBV19|NA|TRBJ1-1|NA
TGTGCCAGTAGTATAGACACGAGTGGTTTTGAAGCTTTCTTT
CASSIDTSGFEAFF
>TRBV19|NA|TRBJ2-3|NA
TGTGCCAGTAGTAAGCAGAGCACAGATACGCAGTATTTT
CASSKQSTDTQYF
>TRBV20-1|NA|TRBJ2-3|NA
TGCAGTGCTAGCCGCTCCTGGGATACGCAGTATTTT
CSASRSWDTQYF
>TRBV7-2|TRBD1|TRBJ2-5|NA
TGTGCCAGCAGCTTAGTCGGATCCGGGACAGATGAAGAGACCCAGTACTTC
CASSLVGSGTDEETQYF
>TRBV5-1|NA|TRBJ2-2|few
TGCGCCAGCAGCCCGAACAGGGACACCGGGGAGCTGTTTTTT
CASSPNRDTGELFF
>TRBV12-3/TRBV12-4|TRBD1|TRBJ1-1|few
TGTGCCAGCAGAATTATCGTGCCGGGGACAGGGGACCTTATGAACACTGAAGCTTTCTTT
CASRIIVPGTGDLMNTEAFF
>TRBV20-1|TRBD2|TRBJ2-1|NA
TGCAGTGCTAGAAGTGTAGCGGGACCACTCAATGAGCAGTTCTTC
CSARSVAGPLNEQFF
>TRBV7-9|TRBD1|TRBJ1-3|NA
TGTGCCAGCAGCATAGGGACAGCCTCTGGAAACACCATATATTTT
CASSIGTASGNTIYF
>TRBV20-1|NA|TRBJ2-2|NA
TGCAGTGCTAGATTCCGTCCAGGGGAGCTGTTTTTT
CSARFRPGELFF
>TRBV20-1|NA|TRBJ2-5|few
TGCAGTGCTAGAGTCCCAGGGCCGGGAGAGACCCAGTACTTC
CSARVPGPGETQYF
>TRBV12-3/TRBV12-4|NA|TRBJ2-5|many
TGTGCCAGCACCCCGTCGGGGGAGACCCAGTACTTC
CASTPSGETQYF
>TRBV5-4|NA|TRBJ2-5|few
TGTGCCAGCAGCTCACCGTGGGATCAAGAGACCCAGTACTTC
CASSSPWDQETQYF
>TRBV4-2|TRBD2|TRBJ2-1|few
TGTGCCAGCAGCCCACGTTTCTTGGTAGCGGGACACGCCCTAGGCTCCTACAATGAGCAGTTCTTC
CASSPRFLVAGHALGSYNEQFF
>TRBV24-1|NA|TRBJ2-1|many
TGTGCCACCAAAGGTAGCGGATACAATGAGCAGTTCTTC
CATKGSGYNEQFF